This record covers a single T cell receptor beta chain. The data were obtained in a study of T cell responses to AZD1222 COVID-19 vaccine. Trimming took 5 bases from V and 3 from J, leaving 19 bases between them. From germline, CDR1 is SQVTM and CDR2 ANQGSEA. CDR3 length: 15 residues. Sequenced by immunoSEQ multiplex PCR; TCRdb stores in-frame clones only, minus some. The sample includes 70,000 to 90,000 clones, almost 80% of them seen just once. Source: peripheral blood, taken on day 0 of AZD1222 vaccination. This sequence joins TRBV29-1 and TRBJ1-1, with a weak D call TRBD1 (5 bases). This clonotype was sampled from an adult in good health. DNA for the CDR3: TGCAGCGTTCTGACCCCCTGGGGACGGGACACTGAAGCTTTCTTT. This codes for CSVLTPWGRDTEAFF.